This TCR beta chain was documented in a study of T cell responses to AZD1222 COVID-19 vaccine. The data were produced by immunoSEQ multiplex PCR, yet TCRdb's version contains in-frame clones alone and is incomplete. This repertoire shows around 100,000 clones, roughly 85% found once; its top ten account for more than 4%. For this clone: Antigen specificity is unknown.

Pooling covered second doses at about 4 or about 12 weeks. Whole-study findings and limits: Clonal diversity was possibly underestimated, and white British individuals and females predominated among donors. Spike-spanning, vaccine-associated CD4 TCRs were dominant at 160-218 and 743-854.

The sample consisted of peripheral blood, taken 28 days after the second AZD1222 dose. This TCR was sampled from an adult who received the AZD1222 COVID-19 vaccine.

The CDR3 region has the DNA TGTGCCAGCAGTGGAGAGGTGCAGGAGCAGTTCTTC. Protein: CASSGEVQEQFF. The chain links TRBV2 to TRBJ2-1; D gene ambiguous. Germline assignment: CDR1 SNHLY and CDR2 FYNNEI. V lost 4 bases and J lost 10, with 11 bases in between. The CDR3 contains 12 residues.